The 14 T cell receptor beta chains below all came from one sample that was sequenced in a study of shared clonotypes between healthy human individuals. Positively selected for CCR7, the CD45RO-negative cells used as naive CD8 cells excluded terminally differentiated effector memory CD45RA+ cells. Assay used: immunoSEQ multiplex PCR; TCRdb lists only in-frame clones, some missing. Of about 2,200,000 clones listed, 85% to 95% are singletons. The specimen was naive CD8+ T cells from PBMCs. The receptors were gathered from a man aged 18 to 35 in good health. Some clones in this sample may be carry-over from other donors' samples.

The gene calls are TRBV6-1 and TRBJ1-1; D not resolved. Trimming took off 7 bases at V and 1 base at J, with 10 bases between the two ends. CDR1 is MNHNS and CDR2 is SASEGT in the germline V gene. The CDR3 contains 13 residues. CDR3 bases: TGTGCCAGCAAAGTCTTGCGGAACACTGAAGCTTTCTTT. It specifies CASKVLRNTEAFF.

The rearrangement links TRBV13 to TRBJ2-5, with D unresolved. Germline V gives CDR1 PRHDT, CDR2 FYEKMQ (reference sequence). V lost 1 base and J lost 1, with 7 bases in between. The CDR3 has 14 amino acids. CDR3 nucleotide sequence: TGTGCCAGCAGCTTAGCACCGAGCCAAGAGACCCAGTACTTC. It is translated as CASSLAPSQETQYF.

This sequence joins TRBV7-9 and TRBJ2-2, with D possibly TRBD2 on 6 matching bases. V was trimmed by 2 bases and J by 5 bases, leaving 9 bases between them. This CDR3 spans 14 amino acids. Germline CDR1 SEHNR, CDR2 FQNEAQ (reference sequence). DNA of the CDR3: TGTGCCAGCAGCTTACGCGGGGTGACCGGGGAGCTGTTTTTT. Residues: CASSLRGVTGELFF.

The chain carries TRBV15 and TRBJ2-7; tentatively, D is TRBD2 (6 bases). V was shortened by 0 bases and J by 1 base, with 16 bases between the two germline ends. The germline gives CDR1 LNHNV, CDR2 YYDKDF (reference sequence). The CDR3 runs 17 residues. CDR3 amino acids: CATSRDPMGLKSYEQYF. In nucleotides, the CDR3 is TGTGCCACCAGCAGAGACCCCATGGGACTGAAATCCTACGAGCAGTACTTC.

The V gene is TRBV27, the J gene TRBJ2-7; the match to TRBD1 covers 8 bases. This CDR3 contains 16 residues. Germline CDR1 reads MNHEY; CDR2 reads SMNVEV (reference sequence). The J segment lost 4 bases and the V segment lost 2 bases, leaving 10 bases of the junction unmatched. CDR3 region: CASSLTGQGDFYEQYF. DNA for the CDR3: TGTGCCAGCAGTTTAACTGGACAGGGCGATTTTTACGAGCAGTACTTC.

V is TRBV7-9 and J is TRBJ1-1; D not certain. The length of the CDR3 is 13 residues. Germline CDR1 is SEHNR and CDR2 is FQNEAQ (reference sequence). Trimming removed 0 bases at V and 11 bases at J, with 13 bases between. The CDR3 here is CASSLARQLGAFF. The DNA for the CDR3 is TGTGCCAGCAGCTTAGCGAGGCAACTTGGTGCTTTCTTT.

This clone was counted once. V usage is TRBV11-2 and J usage is TRBJ2-3; 8 bases line up with TRBD2. The germline gives CDR1 SGHAT, CDR2 FQNNGV. The V gene end was trimmed by 0 bases and the J gene end by 4 bases; junction bases not matched to a gene: 9. The CDR3 totals 17 residues. DNA for the CDR3: TGTGCCAGCAGCTTAGATGGGTTGCGGGGGGAGGCAGATACGCAGTATTTT. Translation: CASSLDGLRGEADTQYF.

This clone was observed a handful of times. The chain joins TRBV11-2 to TRBJ2-2; the match to TRBD2 covers 8 bases. The junction had 4 bases not matched to a gene; V was cut back by 3 bases and J by 4 bases. This CDR3 is 15 amino acids long. Germline V gives CDR1 SGHAT, CDR2 FQNNGV. In nucleotides, the CDR3 is TGTGCCAGCAGCTTGACGGGAGGGCCCACCGGGGAGCTGTTTTTT. Translated: CASSLTGGPTGELFF.

J is TRBJ1-4 and V is TRBV25-1; no clear D. The germline gives CDR1 MGHDK, CDR2 SYGVNS. The CDR3 has 14 amino acids. V was trimmed by 3 bases and J by 3 bases, leaving 8 bases between them. The CDR3 sequence is CASSDSGSNEKLFF. CDR3 nucleotides: TGTGCCAGCAGTGATTCCGGGTCTAATGAAAAACTGTTTTTT. The variable domain in full, with the rest retrieved from reference TRBV25-1 and TRBJ1-4, is EADIYQTPRYLVIGTGKKITLECSQTMGHDKMYWYQQDPGMELHLIHYSYGVNSTEKGDLSSESTVSRIRTEHFPLTLESARPSHTSQYLCASSDSGSNEKLFFGSGTQLSVL.

The chain couples TRBV29-1 to TRBJ1-2; D is undetermined. The ends were cut back, 4 bases at V and 4 bases at J, with 10 bases in the middle. The CDR3 covers 12 residues. The germline gives CDR1 SQVTM, CDR2 ANQGSEA. CDR3 region: CSVGRVSYGYTF. In DNA, the CDR3 is TGCAGCGTTGGTAGGGTTAGCTATGGCTACACCTTC.

The V gene is TRBV11-1, the J gene TRBJ2-7, with TRBD2 matching 15 bases. V was pared by 5 bases and J by 7 bases, with 9 bases of the junction left unmatched. CDR3 length: 16 residues. Germline values: CDR1 SGHAT, CDR2 FQDESV (reference sequence). The CDR3 DNA follows: TGTGCCAGCAGCGCACCGGGACTAGCGGGAGGTGGGGAGCAGTACTTC. Translated, it gives CASSAPGLAGGGEQYF. Complete variable domain (other parts from reference TRBV11-1 and TRBJ2-7): EAEVAQSPRYKITEKSQAVAFWCDPISGHATLYWYRQILGQGPELLVQFQDESVVDDSQLPKDRFSAERLKGVDSTLKIQPAELGDSAMYLCASSAPGLAGGGEQYFGPGTRLTVT.

This chain links TRBV6-5 with TRBJ2-7; no reliable D call. CDR3 length equals 14 residues. V was clipped by 5 bases and J by 2 bases, with 13 bases between them. CDR1 is MNHEY and CDR2 is SVGAGI in the germline V gene. The CDR3 here is CASSPGRNPYEQYF. CDR3 sequence (DNA): TGTGCCAGCAGTCCCGGACGGAATCCCTACGAGCAGTACTTC.

V usage is TRBV5-1 and J usage is TRBJ1-5; D not resolved. This CDR3 spans 16 amino acids. V lost 0 bases to trimming and J lost 4 bases, with 14 bases between them. Germline V CDR1 and CDR2: SGHRS, YFSETQ. The CDR3 spells CASSLAPGHPNQPQHF. CDR3 DNA: TGCGCCAGCAGCTTGGCCCCGGGCCACCCTAATCAGCCCCAGCATTTT. Full variable domain (rest looked up from reference TRBV5-1 and TRBJ1-5): KAGVTQTPRYLIKTRGQQVTLSCSPISGHRSVSWYQQTPGQGLQFLFEYFSETQRNKGNFPGRFSGRQFSNSRSEMNVSTLELGDSALYLCASSLAPGHPNQPQHFGDGTRLSIL.

In its sample, this clone was seen once. This rearrangement joins TRBV9 to TRBJ2-7; maybe TRBD2 (5 bases). V lost 4 bases and J 4 bases, leaving 15 bases between the germline ends. Germline-derived CDR1 and CDR2 are SGDLS and YYNGEE. The CDR3 contains 14 residues. The CDR3 is CASSPGSAGYEQYF. The CDR3 DNA sequence: TGTGCCAGCAGCCCTGGGAGCGCTGGGTACGAGCAGTACTTC.